What follows are 17 T cell receptor beta chains derived from one specimen sequenced in a study of OX40 agonist ivuxolimab in advanced cancers. Profiling relied on immunoSEQ multiplex PCR, and the TCRdb table lists in-frame clones only, not all of them. This sample has some 21,000 clones, with 85% to 90% found just once. Sequencing was performed on CD4+ or CD8+ T cells sorted from blood, taken in a trial of the OX40 agonist ivuxolimab. The origin of the receptors is an adult with an advanced solid tumor such as melanoma, head and neck, liver or kidney cancer.

The chain carries TRBV5-6 and TRBJ1-1, with D possibly matching TRBD1 (6 bases). The CDR3 is 11 amino acids. Germline loops: CDR1 SGHDT, CDR2 YYEEEE. Trimming shortened V by 7 bases and J by 5 bases, and 9 bases separated the two germline ends. In nucleotides, the CDR3 is TGTGCCAGCCGGGGGGCGACTGAAGCTTTCTTT. This gives the protein CASRGATEAFF.

This clone came up once. CDR3 region: CASQRDNTGELFF. In nucleotides, the CDR3 is TGCGCCAGCCAGCGGGATAACACCGGGGAGCTGTTTTTT. The genes are TRBV5-1 and TRBJ2-2; 7 positions agree with TRBD2. Germline loops: CDR1 SGHRS, CDR2 YFSETQ. The V gene end was trimmed by 7 bases and the J gene end by 2 bases; junction bases not matched to a gene: 2. CDR3 length: 13 amino acids.

The rearrangement uses TRBV19 and TRBJ2-2; D remains ambiguous. V lost 5 bases and J lost 7, with 11 bases in between. Germline V gene sequence: CDR1 LNHDA, CDR2 SQIVND (reference sequence). This CDR3 is built from 13 residues. The CDR3 here is CASSPREIGELFF. Written as DNA, the CDR3 is TGTGCCAGTAGTCCAAGAGAGATCGGGGAGCTGTTTTTT.

The rearrangement links TRBV2 to TRBJ2-7; 8 bases agree with TRBD1. Trimming cost V 7 bases and J 5 bases; bases outside gene matches: 7. This CDR3 region has 13 residues. The germline V gene encodes CDR1 SNHLY and CDR2 FYNNEI. CDR3 region: CASIGQGVHEQYF. The CDR3 nucleotides are TGTGCCAGCATCGGACAGGGTGTCCACGAGCAGTACTTC.

J is TRBJ2-5 and V is TRBV5-8, with unresolved D. The J call is uncertain, as TRBJ2-7 better fits the DNA end. The CDR3 consists of 14 residues. Germline values: CDR1 SGHTS, CDR2 YDEGEE. The CDR3 region has the DNA TGTGCCAGCAGCTTGCGGCCCAACCCCTACGAGCAGTACTTC. It codes for CASSLRPNPYEQYF.

The rearrangement joins TRBV6-5 to TRBJ1-2; the D gene is possibly TRBD1 (6 bases). In germline, CDR1 is MNHEY, CDR2 SVGAGI. The CDR3 length is 15 residues. The V and J ends lost 3 bases and 7 bases respectively, with 18 bases between them. CDR3 in amino acids: CASSYSALGALGYTF. The CDR3 DNA sequence: TGTGCCAGCAGTTATTCAGCGCTGGGGGCGCTTGGCTACACCTTC.

The chain couples TRBV5-1 to TRBJ2-1; D perhaps matches TRBD1 (5 bases). The germline gives CDR1 SGHRS, CDR2 YFSETQ. This CDR3 has 18 amino acids. Deletions cut 0 bases from V and 5 bases from J, with 21 bases between. In DNA, the CDR3 is TGCGCCAGCAGCTTGGTATTTCCTAACCCGGACACTAACAATGAGCAGTTCTTC. As protein: CASSLVFPNPDTNNEQFF.

The CDR3 protein is CASSPLAGGPVYNEQFF. The CDR3 coding sequence is TGTGCCAGCAGCCCTTTAGCGGGAGGGCCTGTCTACAATGAGCAGTTCTTC. The chain joins TRBV7-6 to TRBJ2-1; 11 positions agree with TRBD2. The CDR3 is 17 residues long. Germline CDR1 reads SGHVS; CDR2 reads FNYEAQ. Trimming cost V 5 bases and J 3 bases; bases outside gene matches: 9.

The genes are TRBV11-1 and TRBJ2-7; D is uncertain. This CDR3 comprises 13 residues. Germline V gene lookup returns CDR1 SGHAT and CDR2 FQDESV (reference sequence). V shed 3 bases and J shed 2 bases, with 8 bases lying between them. This chain's CDR3 is CASSLGTTYEQYF. The CDR3 coding sequence is TGTGCCAGCAGCTTGGGAACGACCTACGAGCAGTACTTC.

The genes are TRBV27 and TRBJ2-5; TRBD1 matches 8 bases. CDR1 is MNHEY, CDR2 SMNVEV, per germline (reference sequence). There are 17 residues in the CDR3. Trimming cost V 5 bases and J 1 base; bases outside gene matches: 12. CDR3: CASSNLLDRGSQETQYF. DNA for the CDR3: TGTGCCAGCAGTAACCTCCTCGACAGGGGATCCCAAGAGACCCAGTACTTC.

The chain is built from TRBV29-1 and TRBJ2-1; D is uncertain. This CDR3 is built from 13 residues. V lost 3 bases and J 8 bases, leaving 14 bases between the germline ends. Per germline, CDR1 SQVTM and CDR2 ANQGSEA. CDR3: CSVEVGSSYEQFF. In DNA form, the CDR3 reads TGCAGCGTTGAGGTAGGGTCGAGTTATGAGCAGTTCTTC.

The chain links TRBV29-1 to TRBJ2-7, with D perhaps matching TRBD2 (6 bases). Germline lookup yields CDR1 SQVTM and CDR2 ANQGSEA. V lost 7 bases to trimming and J lost 4 bases, with 17 bases between them. The length of the CDR3 is 13 residues. CDR3 protein: CSATGTGIYEQYF. The CDR3 DNA follows: TGCAGCGCCACCGGGACTGGGATTTACGAGCAGTACTTC.

Judged by abundance, this clone is medium-sized. The rearrangement uses TRBV9 and TRBJ1-2, with D tentatively TRBD1 (6 bases). The CDR3 is made up of 14 amino acids. CDR1 SGDLS and CDR2 YYNGEE come from the germline V gene. V dropped 4 bases and J dropped 4 bases, with 14 bases sitting between them. CDR3: CASSPRTELYGYTF. CDR3 DNA: TGTGCCAGCAGCCCTCGGACAGAACTCTATGGCTACACCTTC. Together with reference TRBV9 and TRBJ1-2, the CDR3 gives the full variable domain: DSGVTQTPKHLITATGQRVTLRCSPRSGDLSVYWYQQSLDQGLQFLIQYYNGEERAKGNILERFSAQQFPDLHSELNLSSLELGDSALYFCASSPRTELYGYTFGSGTRLTVV.

The rearrangement links TRBV27 to TRBJ2-1; D is unclear. The CDR3 loop spans 13 amino acids. V gave up 3 bases and J gave up 5 bases, with 8 bases separating them. Germline assignment: CDR1 MNHEY and CDR2 SMNVEV (reference sequence). The DNA for the CDR3 is TGTGCCAGCAGTTTTGTGAGGAACAATGAGCAGTTCTTC. Its translation: CASSFVRNNEQFF.

The chain joins TRBV25-1 to TRBJ2-1, with D tentatively TRBD2 (5 bases). The CDR3 spans 13 residues. V was cut by 7 bases and J by 7 bases, with 14 bases left in between. Germline loops: CDR1 MGHDK, CDR2 SYGVNS. For the CDR3, the DNA is TGTGCCAGCACCCCCTCACTAGATAATGAGCAGTTCTTC. This gives the protein CASTPSLDNEQFF.

The gene calls are TRBV27 and TRBJ2-3, with 7 bases identical to TRBD1. With V trimmed by 2 bases and J by 4 bases, 0 bases remained unmatched. The CDR3 consists of 13 residues. Germline CDR1 reads MNHEY; CDR2 reads SMNVEV (reference sequence). The CDR3, as DNA: TGTGCCAGCAGTTTAGGGACAGCAGATACGCAGTATTTT. It is translated as CASSLGTADTQYF.

The V gene is TRBV9, the J gene TRBJ2-5; 8 nucleotides agree with TRBD1. The tail of the sequence fits TRBJ2-7 better, so the J call may be wrong. In germline, CDR1 is SGDLS, CDR2 YYNGEE. The length of the CDR3 is 14 residues. This CDR3 reads CASSPRTGNYEQYF. CDR3 in DNA: TGTGCCAGCAGCCCCAGGACAGGGAACTACGAGCAGTACTTC.